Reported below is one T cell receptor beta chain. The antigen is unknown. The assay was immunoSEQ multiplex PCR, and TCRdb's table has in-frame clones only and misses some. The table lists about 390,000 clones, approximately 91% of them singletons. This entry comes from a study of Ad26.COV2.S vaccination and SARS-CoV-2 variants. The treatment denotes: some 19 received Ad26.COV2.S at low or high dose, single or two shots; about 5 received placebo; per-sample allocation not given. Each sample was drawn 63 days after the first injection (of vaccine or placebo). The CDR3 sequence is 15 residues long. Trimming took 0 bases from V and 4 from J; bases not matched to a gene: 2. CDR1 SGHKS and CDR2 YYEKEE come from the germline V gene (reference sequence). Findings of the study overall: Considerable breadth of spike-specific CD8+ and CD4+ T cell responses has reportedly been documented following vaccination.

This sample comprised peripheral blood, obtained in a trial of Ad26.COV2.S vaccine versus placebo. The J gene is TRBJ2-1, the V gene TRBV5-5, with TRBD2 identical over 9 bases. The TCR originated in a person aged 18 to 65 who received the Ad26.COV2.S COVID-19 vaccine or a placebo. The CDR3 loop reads CASSLVAGVYNEQFF. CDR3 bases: TGTGCCAGCAGCTTGGTAGCGGGGGTATACAATGAGCAGTTCTTC.